Listed below are T cell receptor beta chains from one sample, sequenced in a study of Ad26.COV2.S vaccination and SARS-CoV-2 variants. Sequencing used immunoSEQ multiplex PCR; TCRdb keeps in-frame clones, though not all of them. This table has 450,000 to 550,000 clones, roughly nine tenths appearing once. The sequencing used peripheral blood, collected in a trial of Ad26.COV2.S vaccine versus placebo. The source is a person between 18 and 65 years old who received the Ad26.COV2.S COVID-19 vaccine or a placebo. CDR3s include the opening cysteine and the closing phenylalanine or tryptophan. Each record gives: J gene, V gene, D gene, clone size, CDR3 DNA, CDR3 protein. The D gene is left open where the match is weak. Some rows mark clone size as missing; the rest say once, few, many or name a class of expanded clone.

TRBJ1-3 | TRBV28 | NA | NA | TGTGCCAGCAGTTTTTATAGGGGCACCATATATTTT | CASSFYRGTIYF
TRBJ2-3 | TRBV9 | TRBD1 | NA | TGTGCCAGCAGCGTTGAGACAGGGGCTGTGGGAGATACGCAGTATTTT | CASSVETGAVGDTQYF
TRBJ1-2 | TRBV28 | NA | NA | TGTGCCAGCAGTTTACCAGGACTTTTCTTCGGCTACACCTTC | CASSLPGLFFGYTF
TRBJ2-3 | TRBV4-3 | NA | once | TGCGCCAGCAGCCAAGGTACCGCCAGCTCCGGAGGGGCAGATACGCAGTATTTT | CASSQGTASSGGADTQYF
TRBJ1-1 | TRBV7-9 | TRBD1 | NA | TGTGCCAGCAGCTTTACAGGGGGCAGGCGGAAGAGTGAAGCTTTCTTT | CASSFTGGRRKSEAFF
TRBJ2-5 | TRBV5-1 | NA | NA | TGCGCCAGCAATGGGGGTGGCGATTTGCAAGAGACCCAGTACTTC | CASNGGGDLQETQYF
TRBJ1-1 | TRBV7-2 | NA | NA | TGTGCCAGCAGCTTATACGGGGGGAACACTGAAGCTTTCTTT | CASSLYGGNTEAFF
TRBJ1-5 | TRBV27 | TRBD1 | NA | TGTGCCAGCAGTTTAGGGGCAGGGGGCGTCTATCAGCCCCAGCATTTT | CASSLGAGGVYQPQHF
TRBJ1-6 | TRBV19 | NA | NA | TGTGCCAGTAGTCCAAGACAGAAATATTCGTATAATTCACCCCTCCACTTT | CASSPRQKYSYNSPLHF
TRBJ2-7 | TRBV3-1/TRBV3-2 | NA | NA | TGTGCCAGCAGCCAAGATCAAACAGGGAATAAGGACGAGCAGTACTTC | CASSQDQTGNKDEQYF
TRBJ2-1 | TRBV5-1 | TRBD1 | NA | TGCGCCAGCAGGCCGGGACAGGGCTACAATGAGCAGTTCTTC | CASRPGQGYNEQFF
TRBJ1-2 | TRBV18 | NA | NA | TGTGCCAGCTCACCAGCAAGCGGGGCCGAGTATGGCTACACCTTC | CASSPASGAEYGYTF
TRBJ1-2 | TRBV7-2 | TRBD1 | NA | TGTGCCAGCAGCTCAAACAGGGGAGATGGCTACACCTTC | CASSSNRGDGYTF
TRBJ1-3 | TRBV9 | TRBD1 | NA | TGTGCCAGCAGCGTTGACAGGGCAGCGGGAAACACCATATATTTT | CASSVDRAAGNTIYF
TRBJ2-2 | TRBV19 | NA | NA | TGTGCCAGTAGTATAGGGCGAGGGGAGCTGTTTTTT | CASSIGRGELFF
TRBJ2-1 | TRBV9 | TRBD2 | NA | TGTGCCAGCAGCACCAGACTAGCGGGAGGGCCTGGTGAGCAGTTCTTC | CASSTRLAGGPGEQFF
TRBJ1-5 | TRBV15 | NA | NA | TGTGCCACCAGCGGCTGGGAGTATAGCAATCAGCCCCAGCATTTT | CATSGWEYSNQPQHF
TRBJ2-2 | TRBV4-2 | TRBD2 | NA | TGTGCCAGCAGCCCCAGCGGGAGGGCCGTACCCGGGGAGCTGTTTTTT | CASSPSGRAVPGELFF
TRBJ1-5 | TRBV18 | NA | NA | TGTGCCAGCTCACATCGAGATCAGCCCCAGCATTTT | CASSHRDQPQHF
TRBJ2-7 | TRBV5-1 | NA | NA | TGCGCCAGCAGCTCCCGAGGGGAAAGTCGCTACGAGCAGTACTTC | CASSSRGESRYEQYF
TRBJ1-3 | TRBV3-1/TRBV3-2 | NA | few | TGTGCCAGCAGCCAAGGACACTACTCTGGAAACACCATATATTTT | CASSQGHYSGNTIYF
TRBJ2-1 | TRBV18 | TRBD2 | NA | TGTGCCAGCTCACCGACTAGCGGGAGGATCTCCTACAATGAGCAGTTCTTC | CASSPTSGRISYNEQFF
TRBJ2-6 | TRBV7-8 | NA | NA | TGTGCCAGCAGCTTAGAGGAGTGGGGCGCCGGGGCCAACGTCCTGACTTTC | CASSLEEWGAGANVLTF